The T cell receptor beta chain under discussion was sequenced for a study of T cells in narcolepsy. The table lists this clone with a count of one. Trimming shortened V by 9 bases and J by 5 bases, and 16 bases separated the two germline ends. This CDR3 is 13 amino acids long. The germline V gene encodes CDR1 LNHDA and CDR2 SQIVND (reference sequence). Assay: immunoSEQ multiplex PCR; the TCRdb copy retains only in-frame clones and omits some. The table shows 25,000 to 35,000 clones, with around 90% occurring only once. The TCR sequence derives from a human donor with narcolepsy. The rearrangement joins TRBV19 to TRBJ2-5, with D possibly matching TRBD2 (5 bases). Specimen: CD45RA- memory CD4+ T cells from PBMCs. The DNA of the CDR3 is TGTGCCAGCAGCCGGTTTGGGGAGGAGACCCAGTACTTC. This translates into CASSRFGEETQYF.